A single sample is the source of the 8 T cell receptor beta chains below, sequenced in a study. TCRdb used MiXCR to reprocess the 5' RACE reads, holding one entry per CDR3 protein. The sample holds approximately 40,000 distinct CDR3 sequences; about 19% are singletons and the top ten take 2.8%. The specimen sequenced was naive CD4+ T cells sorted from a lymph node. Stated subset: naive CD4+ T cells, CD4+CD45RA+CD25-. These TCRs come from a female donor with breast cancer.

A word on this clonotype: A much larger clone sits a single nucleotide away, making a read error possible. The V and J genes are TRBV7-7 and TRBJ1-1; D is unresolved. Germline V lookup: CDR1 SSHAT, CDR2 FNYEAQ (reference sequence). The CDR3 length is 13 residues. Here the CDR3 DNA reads TGTGCTAGCAGCTCTCAGGTGAACACTGACGCTTTCTTT. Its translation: CASSSQVNTDAFF.

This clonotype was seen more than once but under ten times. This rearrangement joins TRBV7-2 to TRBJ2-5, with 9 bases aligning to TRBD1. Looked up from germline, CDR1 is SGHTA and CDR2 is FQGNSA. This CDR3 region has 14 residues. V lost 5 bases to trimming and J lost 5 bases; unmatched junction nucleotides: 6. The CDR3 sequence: CASSIGQGRETQYF. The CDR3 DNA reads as TGTGCCAGCAGCATCGGACAGGGGAGGGAGACCCAGTACTTC.

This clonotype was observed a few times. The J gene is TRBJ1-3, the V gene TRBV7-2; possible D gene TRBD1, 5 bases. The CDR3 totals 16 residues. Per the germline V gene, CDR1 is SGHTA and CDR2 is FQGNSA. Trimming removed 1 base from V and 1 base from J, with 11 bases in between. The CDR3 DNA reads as TGTGCCAGCAGCTTAGGTGCAGGGAGATCTGGAAACACCATATATTTT. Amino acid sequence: CASSLGAGRSGNTIYF.

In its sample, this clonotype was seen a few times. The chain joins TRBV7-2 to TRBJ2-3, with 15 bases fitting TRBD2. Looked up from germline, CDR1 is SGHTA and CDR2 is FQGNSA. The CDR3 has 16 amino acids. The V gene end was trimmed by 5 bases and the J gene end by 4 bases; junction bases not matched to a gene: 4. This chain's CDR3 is CASSRTSGRAPDTQYF. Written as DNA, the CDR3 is TGTGCCAGCAGCCGGACTAGCGGGAGGGCCCCAGATACGCAGTATTTT. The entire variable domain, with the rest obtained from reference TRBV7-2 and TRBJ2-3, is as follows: GAGVSQSPSNKVTEKGKDVELRCDPISGHTALYWYRQSLGQGLEFLIYFQGNSAPDKSGLPSDRFSAERTGGSVSTLTIQRTQQEDSAVYLCASSRTSGRAPDTQYFGPGTRLTVL.

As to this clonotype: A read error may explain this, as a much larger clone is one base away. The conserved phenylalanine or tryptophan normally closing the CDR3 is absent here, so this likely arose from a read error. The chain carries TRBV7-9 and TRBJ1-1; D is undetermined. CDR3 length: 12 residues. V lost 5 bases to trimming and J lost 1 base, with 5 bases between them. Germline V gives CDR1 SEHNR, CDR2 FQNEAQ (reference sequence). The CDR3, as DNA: TGTGCCAGCAGCGCACAGAACACTGAAGCTTTCCTT. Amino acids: CASSAQNTEAFL.

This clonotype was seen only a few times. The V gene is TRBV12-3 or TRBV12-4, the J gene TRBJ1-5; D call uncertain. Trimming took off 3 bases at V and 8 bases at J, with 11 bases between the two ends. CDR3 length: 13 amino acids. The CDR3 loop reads CASSLRQVEPQHF. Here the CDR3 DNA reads TGTGCCAGCAGTTTGCGGCAGGTGGAGCCCCAGCATTTT.

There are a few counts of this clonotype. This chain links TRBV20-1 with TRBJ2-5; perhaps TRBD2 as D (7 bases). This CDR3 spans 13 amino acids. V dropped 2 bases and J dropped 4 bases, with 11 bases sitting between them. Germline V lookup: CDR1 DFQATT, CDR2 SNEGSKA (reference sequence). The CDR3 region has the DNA TGCAGTGCTAGACCTCGGGGGGCAGAGACCCAGTACTTC. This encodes CSARPRGAETQYF.

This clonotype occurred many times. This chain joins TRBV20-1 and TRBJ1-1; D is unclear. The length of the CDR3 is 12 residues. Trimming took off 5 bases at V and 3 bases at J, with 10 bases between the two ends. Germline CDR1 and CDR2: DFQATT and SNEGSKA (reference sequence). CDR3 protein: CSAARPHTEAFF. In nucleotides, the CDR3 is TGCAGTGCTGCTAGGCCGCACACTGAAGCTTTCTTT.